The clone carrying this T cell receptor beta chain occurred many times. V shed 2 bases and J 2 bases; nucleotides not matched to a gene: 10. The CDR3 runs to 18 residues. Germline values: CDR1 SQVTM, CDR2 ANQGSEA. These data belong to a study of regulatory T cells in long-lasting Graves disease. The time point: newly diagnosed GD, antithyroid drugs for less than 3 months. Isolated PBMC RNA provided the starting material for the TCR library. Building of the TCR beta libraries involved iRepertoire HTBI primers and Arm-PCR of CDR3 regions. From the multiplex PCR reads, TCRdb called clonotypes with MiXCR, one entry per CDR3 protein. This table holds 530,000 or so distinct CDR3 sequences, 13% found once. The sample was also reused in another study, on T cells in Graves' hyperthyroidism and ophthalmopathy.

The sequence was obtained from a man younger than 40 with Graves disease. The chain is built from TRBV29-1 and TRBJ2-1; 12 bases are a match to TRBD2. The sequences come from peripheral blood mononuclear cells (PBMCs), collected at new diagnosis, from a patient treated with antithyroid drugs. The CDR3, as DNA: TGCAGCGTTGAACGCTCGGGCCTAGCGGGGGGGGCCTACAATGAGCAGTTCTTC. This translates into CSVERSGLAGGAYNEQFF.